This TCR beta chain emerged from a study of T cells in tuberculosis. Overall study: Blood was taken before or within 7 days of anti-tuberculosis therapy. Findings of the study overall: Using the GMM-specific repertoire gave under 90% accuracy versus 60% to 70% with motifs. Shorter CDR3-alpha in active tuberculosis partly drove smaller distances.

The V end was cut by 3 bases, the J end by 6 bases, with 6 bases between. Germline-derived CDR1 and CDR2 are SGHDT and YYEEEE. CDR3 length: 12 residues. This sample's time point: new active TB diagnosis, blood taken before or within 7 days of starting treatment. The table came from immunoSEQ multiplex PCR; TCRdb's copy has only in-frame clones and leaves some out. The table has 30,000 to 35,000 clones, nearly 90% seen once; the top ten hold roughly 5%. As concerns this clone: Its antigen is undetermined.

The sequence was collected from an adult with tuberculosis. The chain carries TRBV5-6 and TRBJ2-2; D remains ambiguous. This specimen consisted of PBMCs, obtained at tuberculosis diagnosis. This chain's CDR3 is CASSSVSGELFF. CDR3 bases: TGTGCCAGCAGCTCGGTTTCCGGGGAGCTGTTTTTT.